This T cell receptor beta chain was retrieved from a study of T cell changes during pregnancy in multiple sclerosis (dated by TCRdb to the late 2010s). Regarding the study in general: Changes in the T cell repertoire over the course of pregnancy were examined in this study in women with multiple sclerosis.

A remark on this clone: Its antigen is still unknown. One base away there is no much larger clone; base qualities are not given.

The CDR3 goes from the cysteine to the phenylalanine over 16 residues. Only the CDR3 DNA is retained, 48 bases long and in frame from the first base. Germline trimming amounts to 3 bases on V and 6 bases on J, with 11 as the count of junction bases outside the gene matches. For CDR1 and CDR2, the germline V gene (reference sequence) lists LNHDA and SQIVND. Receptor libraries were prepared by the immunoSEQ multiplex PCR assay. TCRdb mirrors the immuneACCESS table, restricted to in-frame sequences. Some clones are absent from its copies; in checked studies, under half trace to an unresolved V gene, and the reason for the others is unknown. For this sample the table gives about 27,000 clones, of which about nine tenths were detected only once. The biggest ten clones account for around 8.1% of the sample.

The chain was built from TRBV19 and TRBJ1-1, with TRBD1 matching 9 junction bases. Sequencing used CD8+ T cells from peripheral blood mononuclear cells, obtained in the second trimester of pregnancy. The TCR originated in a female donor with multiple sclerosis, enrolled in a pregnancy study. The nucleotide sequence is given as TGTGCCAGTAGTATGCCGCCGGGACAGGGAATGGCTGAAGCTTTCTTT. It codes for CASSMPPGQGMAEAFF.